The next 2 T cell receptor beta chains were all read from a single sample in a study of vaccination effects on CD4 cells after COVID-19. Antigens for these TCRs are unknown. Researchers isolated CD4+ T cells once roughly nine days of culture had elapsed. Between March and December 2020, the person had a SARS-CoV-2 infection that PCR confirmed. Each participant was given two doses of one vaccine (BNT162b2 or mRNA-1273). Using immunoSEQ multiplex PCR, the repertoire was profiled, and TCRdb retains in-frame clones only, with some absent. The sample includes some 50,000 clones, about four fifths of them seen just once. This specimen consisted of CD4+ T cells from PBMCs cultured without peptide, obtained after COVID-19 vaccination. The receptors come from a human donor who had a prior SARS-CoV-2 infection.

The chain joins TRBV20-1 to TRBJ2-5; TRBD1 might be the D (6 bases). The CDR3 spans 13 residues. Germline lookup yields CDR1 DFQATT and CDR2 SNEGSKA (reference sequence). Trimming took 3 bases from V and 5 from J, leaving 13 bases between them. CDR3 protein: CSASQGGTETQYF. The CDR3 DNA is TGCAGTGCTAGTCAAGGGGGTACGGAGACCCAGTACTTC.

The genes are TRBV29-1 and TRBJ2-3; D not certain. Trimming took 3 bases from V and 4 from J, leaving 11 bases between them. Germline loops: CDR1 SQVTM, CDR2 ANQGSEA. The CDR3 runs 13 residues. For the CDR3, the DNA is TGCAGCGTTGAGCATACTGCGCCAGATACGCAGTATTTT. Translation: CSVEHTAPDTQYF.